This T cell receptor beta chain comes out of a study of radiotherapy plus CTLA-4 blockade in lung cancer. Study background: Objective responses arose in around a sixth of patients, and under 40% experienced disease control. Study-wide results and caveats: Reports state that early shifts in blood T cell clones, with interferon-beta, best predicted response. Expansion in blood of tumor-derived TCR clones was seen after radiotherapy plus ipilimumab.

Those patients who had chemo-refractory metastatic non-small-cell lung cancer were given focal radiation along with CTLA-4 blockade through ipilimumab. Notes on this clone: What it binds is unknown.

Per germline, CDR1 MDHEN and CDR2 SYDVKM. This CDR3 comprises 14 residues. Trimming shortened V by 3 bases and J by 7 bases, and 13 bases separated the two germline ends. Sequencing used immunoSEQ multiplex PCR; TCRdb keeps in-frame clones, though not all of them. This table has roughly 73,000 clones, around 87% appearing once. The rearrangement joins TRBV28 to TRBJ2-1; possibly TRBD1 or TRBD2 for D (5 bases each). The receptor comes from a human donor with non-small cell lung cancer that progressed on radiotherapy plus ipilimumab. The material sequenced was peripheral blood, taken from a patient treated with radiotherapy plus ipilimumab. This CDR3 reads CASSFSGTANEQFF. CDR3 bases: TGTGCCAGCAGTTTTTCCGGGACGGCGAATGAGCAGTTCTTC.